This TCR beta chain was identified in a study of blood T cell repertoires in COVID-19. Study-level information: Samples taken during acute and convalescent COVID-19 were collected in the United States, Italy and Spain. PBMCs, B-cell-depleted T cells, or T cells provided the cDNA or gDNA that made up the material.

The V segment lost 4 bases and the J segment 5 bases; nucleotides outside the gene matches: 6. Germline lookup yields CDR1 SGHRS and CDR2 YFSETQ. The CDR3 consists of 14 residues. This clone was detected once. Per the authors' pipeline: From reference gene primer amplification, estimates of nucleated cell counts were derived. Sequenced by immunoSEQ multiplex PCR; TCRdb stores in-frame clones only, minus some. V and J calls and clone size are copied from that table; D and trimming were computed from the DNA. The sample comprises some 87,000 clones, just under 85% of which are singletons, and approximately 10% rests with the top ten.

This clonotype was sampled from a woman in her sixties or seventies with active or convalescent COVID-19. The source material was peripheral blood. The chain links TRBV5-1 to TRBJ1-1; the match to TRBD1 covers 9 bases. CDR3 in amino acids: CASSPTGGETEAFF. The CDR3 DNA is TGCGCCAGCAGCCCGACAGGGGGAGAGACTGAAGCTTTCTTT.